This TCR beta chain was captured in a study of regulatory T cells in long-lasting Graves disease. Trimming pared 1 base from V and 4 bases from J, leaving 11 bases between. Germline CDR1 and CDR2: SNHLY and FYNNEI. The CDR3 extends over 16 amino acids. The TCR beta library used iRepertoire HTBI primers with Arm-PCR amplification of CDR3. TCRdb reprocessed the multiplex PCR reads with MiXCR, giving one entry per CDR3 protein. Of around 250,000 distinct CDR3 sequences in the sample, 20% are singletons; the top ten hold approximately 13%. This clonotype was observed many times. Specified time point: newly diagnosed GD, antithyroid drugs for less than 3 months. Researchers made the TCR library from RNA that was extracted from PBMCs. Patients of an endocrinology department in Xi'an, China, were included.

The chain couples TRBV2 to TRBJ1-6; D may be TRBD1 (6 bases). The receptor's source is a female donor with Graves disease. The source was peripheral blood mononuclear cells (PBMCs), collected at new diagnosis, from a patient treated with antithyroid drugs. CDR3 in DNA: TGTGCCAGCAGTGAAGAGACAGGATTGTATAATTCACCCCTCCACTTT. Its protein product is CASSEETGLYNSPLHF.